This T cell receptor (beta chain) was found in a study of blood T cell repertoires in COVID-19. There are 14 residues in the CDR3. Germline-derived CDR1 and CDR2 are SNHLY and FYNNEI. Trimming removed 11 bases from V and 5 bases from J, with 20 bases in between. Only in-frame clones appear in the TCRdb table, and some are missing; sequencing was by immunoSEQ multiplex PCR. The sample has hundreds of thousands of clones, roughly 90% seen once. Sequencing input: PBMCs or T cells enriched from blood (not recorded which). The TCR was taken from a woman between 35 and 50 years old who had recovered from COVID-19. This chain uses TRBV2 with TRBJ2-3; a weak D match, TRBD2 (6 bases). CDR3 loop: CAGSLGGIIDTQYF. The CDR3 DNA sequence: TGTGCCGGCTCACTTGGCGGGATTATAGATACGCAGTATTTT.